A single sample is the source of the 29 T cell receptor beta chains below, sequenced in a study of human T cells and chemical hapten exposure. As for time point: patch test 1, 2 weeks after DPC sensitization. The treatment: therapeutic diphenylcyclopropenone sensitization with weekly scalp DPC. TCRdb processed the RACE reads anew with MiXCR; each CDR3 protein has one entry. Among 65,000 to 85,000 distinct CDR3 sequences listed, about a tenth were seen once. The source was whole blood, collected in connection with sensitization to the hapten diphenylcyclopropenone (DPC). The source is a woman between 50 and 59 years old with alopecia areata. Some clones in this sample may be carry-over from other donors' samples.

This clonotype was detected only a few times. This chain joins TRBV3-1 and TRBJ2-7; D ambiguous. V was trimmed by 2 bases and J by 2 bases, leaving 10 bases between them. The CDR3 runs 14 residues. Germline lookup yields CDR1 LGHDT and CDR2 YNNKEL (reference sequence). CDR3 in DNA: TGTGCCAGCAGCCAAAATCGGATCGCCTACGAGCAGTACTTC. Protein product: CASSQNRIAYEQYF.

V and J are TRBV12-3 or TRBV12-4 and TRBJ2-1; TRBD2 matches 16 bases. The CDR3 consists of 17 residues. Trimming took 6 bases from V and 7 from J; bases not matched to a gene: 9. The CDR3 is CASRGTSGRALANEQFF. DNA of the CDR3: TGTGCCAGCAGGGGGACTAGCGGGAGGGCCCTCGCGAATGAGCAGTTCTTC.

This clonotype was counted a few times. This sequence joins TRBV20-1 and TRBJ1-5; 8 bases match TRBD1. Germline CDR1 and CDR2: DFQATT and SNEGSKA (reference sequence). The CDR3 covers 13 residues. V lost 5 bases, J lost 4 bases, and 4 bases stayed unmatched. The CDR3 sequence is CSADRGKNQPQHF. In DNA, the CDR3 is TGCAGTGCTGACAGGGGAAAGAATCAGCCCCAGCATTTT.

This sequence joins TRBV23-1 and TRBJ2-5; D gene ambiguous. TRBV23-1 is labeled an ORF, and its function is uncertain. The CDR3 is 14 amino acids. Trimming removed 6 bases at V and 2 bases at J, with 13 bases between. DNA of the CDR3: TGCGCCAGCAGCGTTCTGGGTTTACAAGAGACCCAGTACTTC. The encoded protein is CASSVLGLQETQYF.

V is TRBV5-6 and J is TRBJ2-3; D unresolved. Trimming stripped 2 bases from V and 4 bases from J, with 5 bases between. Looked up from germline, CDR1 is SGHDT and CDR2 is YYEEEE. CDR3 length: 12 amino acids. The CDR3 reads CASSFTPDTQYF. In DNA form, the CDR3 reads TGTGCCAGCAGCTTTACGCCAGATACGCAGTATTTT. Based on the CDR3 plus reference TRBV5-6 and TRBJ2-3, the full variable domain is DAGVTQSPTHLIKTRGQQVTLRCSPKSGHDTVSWYQQALGQGPQFIFQYYEEEERQRGNFPDRFSGHQFPNYSSELNVNALLLGDSALYLCASSFTPDTQYFGPGTRLTVL.

This clonotype came up a few times. V gene TRBV2 combines with J gene TRBJ1-2; TRBD1 matches at 8 bases. V gave up 7 bases and J gave up 9 bases; unmatched junction bases: 10. Germline V lookup: CDR1 SNHLY, CDR2 FYNNEI. This CDR3 has 13 residues. Here the CDR3 reads CASILRDRPRYTF. For the CDR3, the DNA is TGTGCCAGCATCCTCCGGGACAGGCCCCGCTACACCTTC.

At least ten counts were recorded for this clonotype. This chain connects TRBV12-3 or TRBV12-4 to TRBJ2-1; D might be TRBD1 (5 bases). Trimming stripped 7 bases from V and 9 bases from J, with 16 bases between. The CDR3 contains 13 residues. CDR3 residues: CASKGWSMGEQFF. CDR3 in DNA: TGTGCCAGCAAGGGGTGGAGTATGGGTGAGCAGTTCTTC.

This clonotype was observed a handful of times. The rearrangement links TRBV7-9 to TRBJ2-3; TRBD2 agrees at 10 bases. V trimming: 4 bases; J trimming: 6 bases; junction bases outside the gene matches: 4. Germline-derived CDR1 and CDR2 are SEHNR and FQNEAQ (reference sequence). The CDR3 runs to 14 residues. CDR3 nucleotides: TGTGCCAGCAGCTGGACTAGCGGCAGGGATACGCAGTATTTT. It codes for CASSWTSGRDTQYF. Full variable domain (outside the CDR3, taken from reference TRBV7-9 and TRBJ2-3): DTGVSQNPRHKITKRGQNVTFRCDPISEHNRLYWYRQTLGQGPEFLTYFQNEAQLEKSRLLSDRFSAERPKGSFSTLEIQRTEQGDSAMYLCASSWTSGRDTQYFGPGTRLTVL.

This chain joins TRBV25-1 and TRBJ1-5, with a weak D call TRBD1 (6 bases). V lost 1 base to trimming and J lost 3 bases, with 10 bases between them. CDR3 length equals 15 residues. Germline-derived CDR1 and CDR2 are MGHDK and SYGVNS. The CDR3, as DNA: TGTGCCAGCAGTGAATCAACAGGGCCCAATCAGCCCCAGCATTTT. Amino acids: CASSESTGPNQPQHF.

This clonotype was seen at least ten times. V gene TRBV11-2 combines with J gene TRBJ2-1, with D possibly TRBD2 on 5 matching bases. Germline CDR1 SGHAT, CDR2 FQNNGV. The ends were cut back, 5 bases at V and 10 bases at J, with 12 bases in the middle. The CDR3 length is 12 residues. As DNA, the CDR3 is TGTGCCAGCAGCCCGGACCGGAGGGAGCAGTTCTTC. Its protein product is CASSPDRREQFF. The full variable domain, completed using reference TRBV11-2 and TRBJ2-1, is EAGVAQSPRYKIIEKRQSVAFWCNPISGHATLYWYQQILGQGPKLLIQFQNNGVVDDSQLPKDRFSAERLKGVDSTLKIQPAKLEDSAVYLCASSPDRREQFFGPGTRLTVL.

This clonotype was seen a handful of times. The DNA for the CDR3 is TGCGCCAGCAGCCAAGACCCCACCGGGACTAGCGGGAGGGCCTTTCGCGAGCAGTACTTC. Amino acid sequence: CASSQDPTGTSGRAFREQYF. The V gene is TRBV4-3, the J gene TRBJ2-7; 16 positions match TRBD2. Germline CDR1 is LGHNA and CDR2 is YSLEER. This CDR3 is 20 amino acids long. V lost 0 bases to trimming and J lost 6 bases; unmatched junction nucleotides: 14.

This clonotype was detected many times. The V and J genes are TRBV4-1 and TRBJ1-4, with D uncertain. Germline V gene data show CDR1 as MGHRA and CDR2 as YSYEKL. Trimming left V 5 bases short and J 8 bases short, with 21 bases between. The CDR3 is 16 amino acids. This chain's CDR3 is CASSTILRASAEKLFF. The CDR3 coding sequence is TGCGCCAGCAGCACAATCCTCCGGGCCAGTGCGGAAAAACTGTTTTTT.

The genes are TRBV6-1 and TRBJ2-7; TRBD2 matches 7 bases. The ends lost 9 bases at V and 2 bases at J; junction bases unmatched: 10. From germline, CDR1 is MNHNS and CDR2 SASEGT. This CDR3 is 14 amino acids long. The CDR3, as DNA: TGTGCCAGTGCCCTAGCGGACTCGACCTACGAGCAGTACTTC. Residues: CASALADSTYEQYF.

Ten or more counts support this clonotype. This chain links TRBV12-5 with TRBJ1-2; TRBD1 agrees at 7 bases. This CDR3 has 15 residues. Unmatched junction bases numbered 10, after V lost 5 bases and J lost 4 bases. CDR1 LGHNT and CDR2 FRNRAP come from the germline V gene. The CDR3 reads CASGQDRVLFYGYTF. DNA of the CDR3: TGTGCTAGTGGTCAAGACAGGGTTCTTTTCTATGGCTACACCTTC.

V gene TRBV6-1 combines with J gene TRBJ2-3; 13 bases align to TRBD2. Per germline, CDR1 MNHNS and CDR2 SASEGT. The V segment lost 0 bases and the J segment 6 bases; nucleotides outside the gene matches: 3. The CDR3 sequence is 16 residues long. CDR3 sequence: CASSEAGLAGRDTQYF. The CDR3 DNA follows: TGTGCCAGCAGTGAAGCGGGACTAGCGGGAAGGGATACGCAGTATTTT.

The rearrangement joins TRBV5-1 to TRBJ2-7; 9 bases are shared with TRBD1. The CDR3 spans 15 residues. Trimming at V came to 0 bases and at J to 7 bases, leaving 8 bases not matched to a gene. Germline CDR1 and CDR2: SGHRS and YFSETQ. Written as DNA, the CDR3 is TGCGCCAGCAGCTTGGAGGCACAGGGGGCGCGGGAGCAGTACTTC. Encoded protein: CASSLEAQGAREQYF.

This clonotype came up a few times. V is TRBV29-1 and J is TRBJ2-1, with 8 bases matching TRBD2. This CDR3 is built from 15 residues. The ends lost 3 bases at V and 0 bases at J; junction bases unmatched: 4. Germline-derived CDR1 and CDR2 are SQVTM and ANQGSEA. The CDR3 DNA follows: TGCAGCGTTGAGACTAGCGCGAGCTCCTACAATGAGCAGTTCTTC. It specifies CSVETSASSYNEQFF.

This clonotype was counted only a few times. This rearrangement joins TRBV12-3 or TRBV12-4 to TRBJ2-1, with 8 bases identical to TRBD1. V lost 7 bases and J lost 6; bases outside the gene matches: 11. The CDR3 is made up of 15 amino acids. The CDR3 loop reads CASNPGTGITNEQFF. CDR3 bases: TGTGCCAGCAACCCCGGGACAGGTATTACCAATGAGCAGTTCTTC.

The genes are TRBV30 and TRBJ2-4; 8 nucleotides line up with TRBD1. Germline CDR1 GTSNPN, CDR2 SVGIG (reference sequence). V shed 1 base and J 7 bases; nucleotides not matched to a gene: 6. This CDR3 region has 14 residues. The CDR3, as DNA: TGTGCCTGGAGTGGACAGGGGACTTGGAACATTCAGTACTTC. Encoded protein: CAWSGQGTWNIQYF.

The gene calls are TRBV4-3 and TRBJ2-4; D ambiguous. The germline V gene encodes CDR1 LGHNA and CDR2 YSLEER. The CDR3 extends over 17 amino acids. Trimming shortened V by 0 bases and J by 0 bases, and 12 bases separated the two germline ends. The CDR3 loop is CASSQDLGTVAKNIQYF. CDR3 nucleotide sequence: TGCGCCAGCAGCCAAGATCTGGGAACAGTAGCCAAAAACATTCAGTACTTC.

This clonotype was found once. V usage is TRBV9 and J usage is TRBJ2-4; tentatively, D is TRBD2 (5 bases). Germline V lookup: CDR1 SGDLS, CDR2 YYNGEE. This CDR3 has 14 residues. V was trimmed by 3 bases and J by 5 bases, leaving 12 bases between them. As DNA, the CDR3 is TGTGCCAGCAGCGCAAGCGGTAGTCAAAACATTCAGTACTTC. Its protein product is CASSASGSQNIQYF.

The V call is TRBV11-2, the J call TRBJ1-1; TRBD1 agrees at 7 bases. The CDR3 totals 12 residues. Germline V gene data show CDR1 as SGHAT and CDR2 as FQNNGV. J gave up 11 bases and V 5 bases, and 8 bases lay outside the gene matches. CDR3 in DNA: TGTGCCAGCAGCGGAGCAGGGGGGCTGGCTTTCTTT. It translates to CASSGAGGLAFF.

This clonotype was found many times. The V gene is TRBV10-2, the J gene TRBJ2-5; unclear D gene. Trimming removed 1 base from V and 2 bases from J, with 14 bases in between. Per the germline V gene, CDR1 is WSHSY and CDR2 is SAAADI. CDR3 length: 16 amino acids. CDR3 amino acids: CASSEFPRALQETQYF. The DNA of the CDR3 is TGCGCCAGCAGTGAGTTCCCTCGGGCCCTACAAGAGACCCAGTACTTC.

V gene TRBV28 combines with J gene TRBJ2-7; 9 bases agree with TRBD2. J lost 4 bases, V lost 4 bases, and 17 bases had no gene match. From germline, CDR1 is MDHEN and CDR2 SYDVKM. The length of the CDR3 is 18 residues. The DNA for the CDR3 is TGTGCCAGCAGTTCTGGTTTTTCGGCGGGAGGGCATGGTTACGAGCAGTACTTC. Amino acid sequence: CASSSGFSAGGHGYEQYF.

The gene calls are TRBV29-1 and TRBJ2-1; tentative D call: TRBD1 (8 bases). The ends were cut back, 5 bases at V and 8 bases at J, with 37 bases in the middle. This CDR3 region has 20 residues. Germline loops: CDR1 SQVTM, CDR2 ANQGSEA. CDR3 sequence reads: CSVRPHGTGRSGRAGYEQFF. In DNA, the CDR3 is TGCAGCGTTCGACCTCACGGGACAGGCCGGAGTGGGAGGGCCGGGTATGAGCAGTTCTTC.

This clonotype was counted a few times. The chain has TRBV27 and TRBJ2-7; 9 nucleotides match TRBD2. Germline lookup yields CDR1 MNHEY and CDR2 SMNVEV (reference sequence). The CDR3 runs to 14 residues. J was trimmed by 2 bases and V by 6 bases; bases with no gene match: 5. This chain's CDR3 is CASRRAGGPYEQYF. The CDR3 DNA is TGTGCCAGCAGACGAGCGGGAGGCCCCTACGAGCAGTACTTC.

Turning to this clonotype: Possible read error: a much larger clone is one base away. The chain recombines TRBV14 with TRBJ2-1; 8 bases line up with TRBD1. The V gene end was trimmed by 5 bases and the J gene end by 2 bases; junction bases not matched to a gene: 8. This CDR3 comprises 16 residues. In germline, CDR1 is SGHDN, CDR2 FVKESK. The CDR3 protein is CASSAQGASTYNEQFF. As DNA, the CDR3 is TGTGCCAGCAGCGCCCAGGGGGCATCCACCTACAATGAGCAGTTCTTC.

The sample holds a few counts of this clonotype. The chain links TRBV2 to TRBJ2-7; 7 bases agree with TRBD1. The CDR3 has 13 amino acids. J lost 5 bases, V lost 7 bases, and 8 bases had no gene match. CDR1 is SNHLY and CDR2 is FYNNEI in the germline V gene. The CDR3 loop is CASNRRQGHEQYF. Written as DNA, the CDR3 is TGTGCCAGCAACAGACGACAGGGCCACGAGCAGTACTTC. The whole variable domain, filled in from reference TRBV2 and TRBJ2-7, reads EPEVTQTPSHQVTQMGQEVILRCVPISNHLYFYWYRQILGQKVEFLVSFYNNEISEKSEIFDDQFSVERPDGSNFTLKIRSTKLEDSAMYFCASNRRQGHEQYFGPGTRLTVT.

Many counts were recorded for this clonotype. The chain carries TRBV11-3 and TRBJ2-1; 12 nucleotides line up with TRBD2. The V gene end was trimmed by 5 bases and the J gene end by 3 bases; junction bases not matched to a gene: 2. This CDR3 is 15 amino acids long. Germline V gives CDR1 SGHNT, CDR2 YENEEA. The CDR3 region is CASSATSGGYNEQFF. The CDR3 DNA follows: TGTGCCAGCAGCGCGACTAGCGGGGGCTACAATGAGCAGTTCTTC.